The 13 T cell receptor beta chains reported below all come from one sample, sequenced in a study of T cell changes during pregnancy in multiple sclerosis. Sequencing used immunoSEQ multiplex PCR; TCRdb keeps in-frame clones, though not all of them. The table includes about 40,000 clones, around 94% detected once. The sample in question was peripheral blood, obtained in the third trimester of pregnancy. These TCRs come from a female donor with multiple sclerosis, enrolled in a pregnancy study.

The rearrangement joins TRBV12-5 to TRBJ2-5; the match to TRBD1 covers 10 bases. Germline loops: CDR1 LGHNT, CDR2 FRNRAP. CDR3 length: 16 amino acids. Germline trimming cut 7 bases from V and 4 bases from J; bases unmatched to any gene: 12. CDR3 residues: CASVPGTGARGETQYF. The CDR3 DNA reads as TGTGCTAGTGTTCCCGGGACAGGGGCCCGTGGAGAGACCCAGTACTTC.

The CDR3 spells CASRDSLSYEQYF. Here the CDR3 DNA reads TGTGCCAGCCGGGACTCCCTTTCCTACGAGCAGTACTTC. The gene calls are TRBV9 and TRBJ2-7; a weak D match, TRBD2 (6 bases). Germline values: CDR1 SGDLS, CDR2 YYNGEE. This CDR3 is built from 13 residues. Between the trimmed V and J ends, which lost 7 bases and 1 base, there was a span of 12 bases.

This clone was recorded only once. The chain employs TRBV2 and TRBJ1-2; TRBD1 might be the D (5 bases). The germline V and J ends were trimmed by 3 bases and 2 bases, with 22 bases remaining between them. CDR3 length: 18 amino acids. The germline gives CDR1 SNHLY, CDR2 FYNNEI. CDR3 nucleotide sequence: TGTGCCAGCAGTGAGTCTTCTGTCGGGGGAAACCCAAACTATGGCTACACCTTC. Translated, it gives CASSESSVGGNPNYGYTF.

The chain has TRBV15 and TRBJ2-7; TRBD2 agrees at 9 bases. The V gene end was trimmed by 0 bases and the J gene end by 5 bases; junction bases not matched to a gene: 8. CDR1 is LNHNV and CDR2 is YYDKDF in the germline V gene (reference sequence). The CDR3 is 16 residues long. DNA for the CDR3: TGTGCCACCAGCAGAGATGCCGGTAGCGGGAGCGACGAGCAGTACTTC. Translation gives CATSRDAGSGSDEQYF.

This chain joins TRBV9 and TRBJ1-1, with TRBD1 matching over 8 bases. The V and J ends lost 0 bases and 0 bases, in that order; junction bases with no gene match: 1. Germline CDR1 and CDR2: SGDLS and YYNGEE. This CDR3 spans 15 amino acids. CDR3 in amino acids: CASSVAGGMNTEAFF. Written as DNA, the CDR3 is TGTGCCAGCAGCGTAGCAGGGGGCATGAACACTGAAGCTTTCTTT.

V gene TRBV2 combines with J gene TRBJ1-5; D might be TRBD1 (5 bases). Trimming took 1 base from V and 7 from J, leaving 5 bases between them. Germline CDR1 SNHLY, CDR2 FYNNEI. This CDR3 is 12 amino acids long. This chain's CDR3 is CASSEDRQPQHF. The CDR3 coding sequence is TGTGCCAGCAGTGAAGACAGGCAGCCCCAGCATTTT.

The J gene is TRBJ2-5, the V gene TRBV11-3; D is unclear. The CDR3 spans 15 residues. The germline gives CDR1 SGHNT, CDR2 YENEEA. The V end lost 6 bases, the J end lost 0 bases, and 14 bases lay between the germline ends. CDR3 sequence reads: CASSFSPADQETQYF. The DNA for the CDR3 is TGTGCCAGCAGTTTTTCCCCGGCGGACCAAGAGACCCAGTACTTC.

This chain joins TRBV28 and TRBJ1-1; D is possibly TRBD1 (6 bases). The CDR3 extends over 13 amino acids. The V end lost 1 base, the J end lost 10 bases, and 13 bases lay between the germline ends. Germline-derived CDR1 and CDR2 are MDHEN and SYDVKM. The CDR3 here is CASSLYGGGLAFF. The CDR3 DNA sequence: TGTGCCAGCAGTTTATATGGGGGGGGCTTAGCTTTCTTT.

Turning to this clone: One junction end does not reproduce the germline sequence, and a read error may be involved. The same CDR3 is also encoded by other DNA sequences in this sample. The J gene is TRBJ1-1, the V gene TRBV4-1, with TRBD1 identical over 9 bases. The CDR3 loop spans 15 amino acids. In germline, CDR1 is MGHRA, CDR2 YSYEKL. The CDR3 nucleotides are TGCGCCAGTAGCCAGGGGACAGGGATTGGCACTGAAGCTTTCTTT. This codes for CASSQGTGIGTEAFF.

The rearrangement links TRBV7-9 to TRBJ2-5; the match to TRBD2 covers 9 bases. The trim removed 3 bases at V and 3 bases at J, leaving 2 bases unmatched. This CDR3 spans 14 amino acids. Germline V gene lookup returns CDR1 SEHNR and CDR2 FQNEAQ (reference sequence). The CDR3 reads CASSFSSGKETQYF. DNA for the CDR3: TGTGCCAGCAGCTTCTCTAGCGGGAAAGAGACCCAGTACTTC. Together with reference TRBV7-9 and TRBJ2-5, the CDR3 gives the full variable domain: DTGVSQNPRHKITKRGQNVTFRCDPISEHNRLYWYRQTLGQGPEFLTYFQNEAQLEKSRLLSDRFSAERPKGSFSTLEIQRTEQGDSAMYLCASSFSSGKETQYFGPGTRLLVL.

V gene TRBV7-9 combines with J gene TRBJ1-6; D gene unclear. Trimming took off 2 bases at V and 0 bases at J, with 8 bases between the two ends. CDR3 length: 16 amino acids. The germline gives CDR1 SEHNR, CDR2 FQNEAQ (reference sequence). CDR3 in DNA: TGTGCCAGCAGCTTATCCGGTCCCTCCTATAATTCACCCCTCCACTTT. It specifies CASSLSGPSYNSPLHF.

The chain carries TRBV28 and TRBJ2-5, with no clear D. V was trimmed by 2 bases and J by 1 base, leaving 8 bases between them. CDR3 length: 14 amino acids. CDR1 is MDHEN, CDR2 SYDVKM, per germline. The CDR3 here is CASSLGQIQETQYF. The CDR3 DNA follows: TGTGCCAGCAGTTTAGGGCAGATCCAAGAGACCCAGTACTTC.

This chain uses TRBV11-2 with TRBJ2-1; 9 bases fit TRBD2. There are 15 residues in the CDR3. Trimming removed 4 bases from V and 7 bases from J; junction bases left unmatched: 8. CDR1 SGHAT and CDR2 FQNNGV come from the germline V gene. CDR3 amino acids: CASSSGLAWRNEQFF. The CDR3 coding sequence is TGTGCCAGCAGCTCCGGACTAGCGTGGAGGAATGAGCAGTTCTTC.